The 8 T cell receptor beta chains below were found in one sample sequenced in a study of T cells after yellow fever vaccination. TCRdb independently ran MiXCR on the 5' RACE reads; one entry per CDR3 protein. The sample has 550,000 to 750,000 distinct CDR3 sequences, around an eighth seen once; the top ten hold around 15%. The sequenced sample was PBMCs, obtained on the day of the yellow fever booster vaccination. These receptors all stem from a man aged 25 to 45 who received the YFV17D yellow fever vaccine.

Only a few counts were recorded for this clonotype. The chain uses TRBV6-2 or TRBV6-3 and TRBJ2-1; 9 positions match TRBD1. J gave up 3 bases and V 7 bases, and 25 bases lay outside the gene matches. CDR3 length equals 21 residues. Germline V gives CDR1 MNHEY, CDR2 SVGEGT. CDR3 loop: CASTHPRTGVGADRVYNEQFF. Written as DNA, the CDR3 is TGTGCCAGCACTCACCCCCGGACAGGGGTTGGGGCGGATAGAGTCTACAATGAGCAGTTCTTC.

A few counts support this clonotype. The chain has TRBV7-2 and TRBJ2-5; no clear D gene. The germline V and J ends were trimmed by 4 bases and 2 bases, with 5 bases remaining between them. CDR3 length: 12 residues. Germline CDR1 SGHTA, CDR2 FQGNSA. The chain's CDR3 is CASSSIQETQYF. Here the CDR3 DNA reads TGTGCCAGCAGCTCCATTCAAGAGACCCAGTACTTC.

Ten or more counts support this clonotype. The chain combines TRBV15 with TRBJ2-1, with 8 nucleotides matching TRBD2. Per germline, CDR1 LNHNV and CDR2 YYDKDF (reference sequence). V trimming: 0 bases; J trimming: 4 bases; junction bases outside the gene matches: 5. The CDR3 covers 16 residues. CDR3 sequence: CATSRDRVAGYNEQFF. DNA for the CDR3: TGTGCCACCAGCAGAGATCGGGTAGCGGGGTACAATGAGCAGTTCTTC. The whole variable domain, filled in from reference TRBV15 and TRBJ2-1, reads DAMVIQNPRYQVTQFGKPVTLSCSQTLNHNVMYWYQQKSSQAPKLLFHYYDKDFNNEADTPDNFQSRRPNTSFCFLDIRSPGLGDTAMYLCATSRDRVAGYNEQFFGPGTRLTVL.

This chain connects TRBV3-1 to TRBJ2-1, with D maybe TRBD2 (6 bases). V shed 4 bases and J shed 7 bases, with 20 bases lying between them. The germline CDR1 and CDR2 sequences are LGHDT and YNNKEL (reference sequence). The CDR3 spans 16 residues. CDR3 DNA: TGTGCCAGCAGCCCTGAGCCGGGGGTCACCCTTAATGAGCAGTTCTTC. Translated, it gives CASSPEPGVTLNEQFF.

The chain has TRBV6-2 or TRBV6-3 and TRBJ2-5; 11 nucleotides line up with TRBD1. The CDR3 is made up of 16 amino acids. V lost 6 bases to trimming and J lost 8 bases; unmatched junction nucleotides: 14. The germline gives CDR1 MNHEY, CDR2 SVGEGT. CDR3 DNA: TGTGCCAGCAGCGTACCTGGGACAGGGGGTTTCGGCACCCAGTACTTC. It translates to CASSVPGTGGFGTQYF.

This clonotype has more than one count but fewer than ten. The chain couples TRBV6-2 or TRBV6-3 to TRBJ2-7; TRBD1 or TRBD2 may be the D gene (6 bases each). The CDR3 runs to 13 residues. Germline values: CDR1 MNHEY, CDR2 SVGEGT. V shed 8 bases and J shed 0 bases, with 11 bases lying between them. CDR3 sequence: CASWGAISYEQYF. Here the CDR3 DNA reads TGTGCCAGCTGGGGGGCCATCTCCTACGAGCAGTACTTC.

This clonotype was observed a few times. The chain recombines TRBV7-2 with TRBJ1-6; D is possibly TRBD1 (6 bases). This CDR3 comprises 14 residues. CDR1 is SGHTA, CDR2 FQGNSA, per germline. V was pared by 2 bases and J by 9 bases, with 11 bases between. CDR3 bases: TGTGCCAGCAGCTTAAGACAGGAAAGTTCACCCCTCCACTTT. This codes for CASSLRQESSPLHF.

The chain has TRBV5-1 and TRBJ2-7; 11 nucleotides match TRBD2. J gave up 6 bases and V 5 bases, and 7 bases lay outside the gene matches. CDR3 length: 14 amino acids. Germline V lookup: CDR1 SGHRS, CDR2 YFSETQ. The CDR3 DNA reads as TGCGCCAGCAGTAGCGGGAGGGGTACCGGCGAGCAGTACTTC. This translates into CASSSGRGTGEQYF.